This entry is about one T cell receptor beta chain. No antigen is known for it. Treatment denoted: oral pan-JAK inhibitor, 5-10 mg twice daily. As the sequencing template, cDNA was produced by extracting RNA and reverse transcribing it. Some clones are missing from TCRdb's copy, which holds only in-frame ones; the method was immunoSEQ multiplex PCR. The sample includes about 94,000 clones, about 70% seen only once; the top ten take roughly 17%. The data belong to a study of CD8+ T cells in alopecia areata. Study information: Each day, treated patients took oral tofacitinib twice, at 5 to 10 mg per dose.

Broader study findings: Having just one nonresponder leaves the connection between baseline CD8+ expansion and response unresolved.

The sequence was obtained from a human donor with alopecia areata. Source: CD8+ T cells sorted from blood, taken at week 44, from a patient treated with tofacitinib.

The CDR3 DNA follows: TGCGCCAGCAGCCAAGATGAGTTCAGTACCGGGGAGCTGTTTTTT. Amino acids: CASSQDEFSTGELFF. This chain links TRBV4-3 with TRBJ2-2, with D uncertain. CDR1 and CDR2 from the germline V gene are LGHNA and YSLEER. The CDR3 totals 15 residues. With 0 bases removed from V and 5 bases from J, the gap between germline ends came to 10 bases.